One and the same sample provided the 15 T cell receptor beta chains below, sequenced in a study of prognosis after radiotherapy for stage I lung cancer. Researchers used two-round multiplex PCR to amplify TCR beta CDR3 starting from genomic DNA. Each TRBV and TRBJ gene had its own primer in the first PCR round. TCRdb re-called the multiplex PCR reads through MiXCR, storing one row per CDR3 protein. The data contain some 34,000 distinct CDR3 sequences, less than 35% of them singletons. The sequencing here drew on PBMCs, taken before or after stereotactic body radiation therapy (not recorded which). The receptor source for this set is a donor over 45 with non-small cell lung cancer.

The chain has TRBV14 and TRBJ2-7; 8 bases map to TRBD1. In germline, CDR1 is SGHDN, CDR2 FVKESK. The trim removed 1 base at V and 3 bases at J, leaving 5 bases unmatched. The CDR3 runs to 15 residues. The CDR3 DNA follows: TGTGCCAGCAGCCAAGCCAAGACAGGGGACTACGAGCAGTACTTC. Protein sequence: CASSQAKTGDYEQYF.

This clonotype was observed many times. This chain uses TRBV14 with TRBJ2-2; D is possibly TRBD2 (5 bases). The CDR3 has 16 amino acids. V lost 2 bases, J lost 4 bases, and 14 bases lay in between. Germline CDR1 is SGHDN and CDR2 is FVKESK. The CDR3 sequence: CASSQTLGVGTGELFF. CDR3 in DNA: TGTGCCAGCAGCCAAACCCTGGGAGTTGGCACCGGGGAGCTGTTTTTT.

In its sample, this clonotype was seen many times. The rearrangement links TRBV12-3 or TRBV12-4 to TRBJ2-2; tentative D call: TRBD2 (5 bases). The V end lost 3 bases, the J end lost 5 bases, and 13 bases lay between the germline ends. This CDR3 has 15 amino acids. The CDR3 DNA sequence: TGTGCCAGCAGTTTGCCCGCGGGTTTGACCGGGGAGCTGTTTTTT. Protein: CASSLPAGLTGELFF.

With respect to this clonotype: The likely explanation is a read error, given a far larger clone one base away. V gene TRBV6-4 combines with J gene TRBJ1-6; no reliable D call. Trimming pared 5 bases from V and 4 bases from J, leaving 9 bases between. Per the germline V gene, CDR1 is MRHNA and CDR2 is SNTAGT. The CDR3 totals 14 residues. The CDR3 spells CASSTPDYNSPLHF. The CDR3 nucleotides are TGTGCCAGCAGTACCCCAGATTATAATTCACCCCTCCACTTT.

Judged by abundance, this clonotype is medium-sized. V is TRBV6-5 and J is TRBJ1-6; D unresolved. Germline CDR1 reads MNHEY; CDR2 reads SVGAGI. The V and J ends lost 2 bases and 0 bases respectively, with 8 bases between them. The CDR3 contains 16 residues. The CDR3 here is CASSYGEGSYNSPLHF. Here the CDR3 DNA reads TGTGCCAGCAGTTACGGCGAGGGCTCCTATAATTCACCCCTCCACTTT.

This clonotype is labeled as medium-sized. This chain connects TRBV6-5 to TRBJ2-7, with D possibly being TRBD2 (6 bases). Trimming took off 0 bases at V and 11 bases at J, with 17 bases between the two ends. The CDR3 covers 14 residues. Germline CDR1 reads MNHEY; CDR2 reads SVGAGI. The DNA of the CDR3 is TGTGCCAGCAGTTACTCACGGGGGTCCCCCGGAGAGTACTTC. Residues: CASSYSRGSPGEYF.

This clonotype showed up many times. The rearrangement links TRBV5-5 to TRBJ1-5; D is unresolved. The germline V gene encodes CDR1 SGHKS and CDR2 YYEKEE (reference sequence). The CDR3 has 14 residues. The V gene lost 0 bases and the J gene lost 5 bases, with 9 bases spanning the gap. For the CDR3, the DNA is TGTGCCAGCAGCTTGGACGCAGGTTATCAGCCCCAGCATTTT. Translation gives CASSLDAGYQPQHF.

This rearrangement joins TRBV20-1 to TRBJ2-4; D perhaps matches TRBD1 (5 bases). This CDR3 has 18 amino acids. Germline CDR1 and CDR2: DFQATT and SNEGSKA (reference sequence). Trimming shortened V by 5 bases and J by 0 bases, and 23 bases separated the two germline ends. The CDR3 region is CSAGRTLGDFLAKNIQYF. Here the CDR3 DNA reads TGCAGTGCTGGAAGGACATTGGGCGATTTCTTAGCCAAAAACATTCAGTACTTC.

This clonotype was found many times. The chain has TRBV18 and TRBJ1-1; D is unresolved. The germline V and J ends were trimmed by 8 bases and 4 bases, with 14 bases remaining between them. CDR3 length: 13 residues. CDR1 is KGHSH, CDR2 LQKENI, per germline. CDR3 sequence: CASRIGRGTEAFF. CDR3 nucleotides: TGTGCCAGCCGGATAGGGCGCGGCACTGAAGCTTTCTTT. Full variable domain (outside the CDR3, taken from reference TRBV18 and TRBJ1-1): NAGVMQNPRHLVRRRGQEARLRCSPMKGHSHVYWYRQLPEEGLKFMVYLQKENIIDESGMPKERFSAEFPKEGPSILRIQQVVRGDSAAYFCASRIGRGTEAFFGQGTRLTVV.

This clonotype is medium-sized by share. This chain connects TRBV24-1 to TRBJ2-3; D is possibly TRBD1 or TRBD2 (6 bases each). The CDR3 totals 15 residues. Trimming took 0 bases from V and 5 from J, leaving 11 bases between them. The germline V gene has CDR1 KGHDR and CDR2 SFDVKD. DNA for the CDR3: TGTGCCACCAGTGATTTGGCAGGGGAGGTAGATACGCAGTATTTT. This gives the protein CATSDLAGEVDTQYF.

The chain is built from TRBV28 and TRBJ1-3; D gene unclear. Germline-derived CDR1 and CDR2 are MDHEN and SYDVKM. V lost 5 bases, J lost 3 bases, and 14 bases lay in between. CDR3 length equals 15 residues. CDR3 residues: CASSPTNGVGNTIYF. CDR3 bases: TGTGCCAGCAGTCCTACGAACGGGGTTGGAAACACCATATATTTT.

In its sample, this clonotype was seen many times. V is TRBV9 and J is TRBJ1-6; D remains ambiguous. Germline V CDR1 and CDR2: SGDLS, YYNGEE. The CDR3 length is 12 residues. Deletions cut 0 bases from V and 10 bases from J, with 5 bases between. The CDR3 spells CASSVAESPLHF. CDR3 in DNA: TGTGCCAGCAGCGTAGCAGAATCACCCCTCCACTTT.

This clonotype was observed a single time. V usage is TRBV6-2 or TRBV6-3 and J usage is TRBJ2-1; 10 nucleotides agree with TRBD2. J was trimmed by 5 bases and V by 7 bases; bases with no gene match: 2. The CDR3 is 13 residues long. Germline V lookup: CDR1 MNHEY, CDR2 SVGEGT. DNA for the CDR3: TGTGCCAGCACACTAGCGGGAAACAATGAGCAGTTCTTC. Its translation: CASTLAGNNEQFF.

Many counts were recorded for this clonotype. The gene calls are TRBV18 and TRBJ2-1; weak D call: TRBD2 (6 bases). The CDR3 extends over 14 amino acids. Trimming removed 4 bases from V and 9 bases from J, with 16 bases in between. CDR1 is KGHSH, CDR2 LQKENI, per germline. The CDR3 DNA is TGTGCCAGCTCACTCGGCACGGGGGAACTTGAGCAGTTCTTC. Amino acid sequence: CASSLGTGELEQFF.

This clonotype was detected ten times or more. The rearrangement uses TRBV15 and TRBJ1-6; 11 bases line up with TRBD1. Germline CDR1 reads LNHNV; CDR2 reads YYDKDF (reference sequence). Losses at the gene ends were 5 bases for V and 3 bases for J; bases not matched to a gene: 12. This CDR3 comprises 19 residues. The CDR3 DNA reads TGTGCCACCAGCGGGCCGCCGGGACAGGGGGAGAACTATAATTCACCCCTCCACTTT. This codes for CATSGPPGQGENYNSPLHF.